The rows below give T cell receptor beta chains drawn from one sample of a study of post-analysis software for immune sequencing data. TCRdb re-analysed the PCR reads in MiXCR, keeping a single row per CDR3 protein. The sample holds about 460,000 distinct CDR3 sequences, over 35% seen once. Sequenced input: blood. The receptors shown here come from a girl between 5 and 17 years old with multiple sclerosis. The CDR3 runs from the conserved cysteine through the conserved F or W. D genes are given only for firm matches. Only part of the rows carry a size: once, few, many, or a class if the clone is expanded.

V gene	clone size	D gene	J gene	CDR3 protein	CDR3 DNA
TRBV4-3	-	-	TRBJ2-1	CASSQGGNSYNEQFF	TGCGCCAGCAGCCAAGGAGGGAACTCCTACAATGAGCAGTTCTTC
TRBV9	-	-	TRBJ2-2	CASSVVDGTHTGELFF	TGTGCCAGCAGCGTCGTAGACGGGACGCACACCGGGGAGCTGTTTTTT
TRBV5-1	-	TRBD2	TRBJ2-7	CASSFSAGGGDEQYF	TGCGCCAGCAGCTTCTCTGCGGGAGGGGGGGACGAGCAGTACTTC
TRBV20-1	-	TRBD1	TRBJ2-7	CSCPGQPNYEQYF	TGCAGTTGCCCGGGACAGCCTAATTACGAGCAGTACTTC
TRBV12-3/TRBV12-4	few	TRBD1	TRBJ2-7	CASSTTGVEQYF	TGTGCCAGCAGTACGACAGGGGTCGAGCAGTACTTC
TRBV4-2	-	-	TRBJ2-7	CASSQEWELFYEQYF	TGTGCCAGCAGCCAAGAATGGGAGTTATTCTACGAGCAGTACTTC
TRBV19	few	-	TRBJ2-3	CASSSPGGVSDTQYF	TGTGCCAGTAGTTCACCCGGGGGTGTATCAGATACGCAGTATTTT
TRBV4-3	-	-	TRBJ2-3	CASSQGLYDTDTQYF	TGCGCCAGCAGCCAAGGGCTATACGACACAGATACGCAGTATTTT
TRBV4-1	few	TRBD2	TRBJ2-3	CASSPRLAGGNPTDTQYF	TGCGCCAGCAGCCCCCGTCTAGCGGGAGGTAATCCCACAGATACGCAGTATTTT
TRBV5-1	-	-	TRBJ2-7	CASSLGRDTYEQYF	TGCGCCAGCAGCTTGGGCCGAGACACCTACGAGCAGTACTTC
TRBV7-2	-	-	TRBJ1-2	CASRPSGINYGYTF	TGTGCCAGCAGGCCTAGTGGGATCAACTATGGCTACACCTTC
TRBV29-1	few	-	TRBJ2-7	CSVVTTRRDKSSYEQYF	TGCAGCGTTGTCACGACGAGAAGGGACAAGAGCTCCTACGAGCAGTACTTC
TRBV6-6	few	-	TRBJ2-1	CASSPGGAGDEQFF	TGTGCCAGCAGTCCCGGCGGCGCGGGTGATGAGCAGTTCTTC
TRBV12-3/TRBV12-4	-	-	TRBJ1-5	CASSLDPRGNQPQHF	TGTGCCAGCAGCTTGGACCCGCGTGGCAATCAGCCCCAGCATTTT
TRBV3-1	-	TRBD1	TRBJ1-3	CASSPTYRGSGNTIYF	TGTGCCAGCAGCCCTACGTACAGGGGCTCTGGAAACACCATATATTTT
TRBV20-1	-	TRBD1	TRBJ1-1	CSAGDPGTGRDTEAFF	TGCAGTGCTGGAGATCCGGGGACAGGGAGGGACACTGAAGCTTTCTTT
TRBV5-6	-	TRBD2	TRBJ2-5	CASSLAELAGGGEQYF	TGTGCCAGCAGCTTGGCAGAACTAGCGGGAGGGGGTGAGCAGTACTTC
TRBV29-1	-	-	TRBJ2-1	CSVAPAGNEQFF	TGCAGCGTTGCCCCAGCGGGCAATGAGCAGTTCTTC
TRBV7-3	few	TRBD2	TRBJ2-6	CASSPGGSSGANVLTF	TGTGCCAGCAGCCCGGGCGGGAGCTCTGGGGCCAACGTCCTGACTTTC
TRBV29-1	few	-	TRBJ2-7	CSAEGDTYEQYF	TGCAGCGCTGAAGGCGACACCTACGAGCAGTACTTC
TRBV15	-	-	TRBJ1-5	CATSPGAGTPQHF	TGTGCCACCAGCCCCGGGGCGGGGACGCCCCAGCATTTT
TRBV6-5	once	-	TRBJ2-5	CASSCRRGWETQYF	TGTGCCAGCAGTTGCCGGCGAGGTTGGGAGACCCAGTACTTC
TRBV29-1	-	-	TRBJ2-7	CSAGSGRLSYEQYF	TGCAGCGCTGGCTCGGGACGACTATCCTACGAGCAGTACTTC
TRBV3-1	few	TRBD2	TRBJ2-6	CASSQDRASGRNSGANVLTF	TGTGCCAGCAGCCAAGATCGAGCTAGCGGGAGGAACTCTGGGGCCAACGTCCTGACTTTC
TRBV5-1	few	-	TRBJ2-7	CASSLNVAMTYEQYF	TGCGCCAGCAGCTTGAATGTGGCAATGACCTACGAGCAGTACTTC
TRBV19	-	-	TRBJ2-2	CASTDYNTGELFF	TGTGCCAGTACGGACTATAACACCGGGGAGCTGTTTTTT
TRBV27	-	-	TRBJ2-3	CASSFGQGLRDTQYF	TGTGCCAGCAGTTTCGGGCAGGGTCTTAGAGATACGCAGTATTTT
TRBV4-3	few	-	TRBJ2-1	CASSQGLPNEQFF	TGCGCCAGCAGCCAAGGGCTTCCCAATGAGCAGTTCTTC
TRBV18	-	-	TRBJ2-7	CASSRNLQDYEQYF	TGTGCCAGCTCACGGAATCTACAAGACTACGAGCAGTACTTC
TRBV28	-	-	TRBJ2-3	CASSFSLKTQYF	TGTGCCAGCAGTTTCTCACTGAAGACGCAGTATTTT
TRBV27	-	-	TRBJ2-3	CASSLSIQQRTSTDTQYF	TGTGCCAGCAGTTTAAGCATCCAGCAGCGGACTAGCACAGATACGCAGTATTTT
TRBV12-3/TRBV12-4	-	TRBD2	TRBJ2-1	CASSLATSGYVSNEQFF	TGTGCCAGCAGTTTAGCGACTAGCGGTTATGTTTCCAATGAGCAGTTCTTC
TRBV9	-	TRBD2	TRBJ2-1	CASSPTTGLNNEQFF	TGTGCCAGCAGCCCCACAACGGGACTAAACAATGAGCAGTTCTTC
TRBV7-6	few	TRBD2	TRBJ2-1	CASSLVLAATQFF	TGTGCCAGCAGCTTGGTCCTAGCGGCGACTCAGTTCTTC
TRBV4-2	few	TRBD1	TRBJ1-2	CASSQDGTVNYGYTF	TGTGCCAGCAGCCAAGACGGGACAGTTAACTATGGCTACACCTTC
TRBV27	-	TRBD2	TRBJ2-1	CASSQGLAGGLDNEQFF	TGTGCCAGCAGCCAGGGACTAGCGGGAGGTCTTGACAATGAGCAGTTCTTC
TRBV29-1	-	TRBD1	TRBJ2-5	CSVDRYQETQYF	TGCAGCGTGGACAGGTACCAAGAGACCCAGTACTTC
TRBV7-2	-	TRBD2	TRBJ2-1	CASSSRTSGGAVEQFF	TGTGCCAGCAGCTCTAGGACTAGCGGGGGGGCGGTTGAGCAGTTCTTC
TRBV19	-	-	TRBJ2-7	CASSIRATSYEQYF	TGTGCCAGTAGTATAAGGGCCACCTCCTACGAGCAGTACTTC
TRBV4-1	-	-	TRBJ1-5	CASSQGAGPQPQHF	TGCGCCAGCAGCCAAGGAGCGGGCCCTCAGCCCCAGCATTTT
TRBV29-1	-	TRBD1	TRBJ2-3	CSVELGQGRTDTQYF	TGCAGCGTTGAATTAGGACAGGGCCGCACAGATACGCAGTATTTT
TRBV12-3/TRBV12-4	few	TRBD2	TRBJ2-1	CASMLTSGIEQFF	TGTGCCAGCATGTTAACCAGCGGGATTGAGCAGTTCTTC
TRBV24-1	-	TRBD2	TRBJ2-5	CATSDHGTSGSQETQYF	TGTGCCACCAGTGACCACGGGACTAGCGGGTCCCAAGAGACCCAGTACTTC
TRBV27	-	-	TRBJ2-3	CASSRQRTDTQYF	TGTGCCAGCAGTCGGCAAAGGACAGATACGCAGTATTTT
TRBV20-1	few	-	TRBJ2-5	CSARDTIAETQYF	TGCAGTGCTAGAGATACGATAGCGGAGACCCAGTACTTC
TRBV20-1	-	-	TRBJ2-2	CSARDGSGGTGELFF	TGCAGTGCTAGGGACGGGAGCGGTGGCACCGGGGAGCTGTTTTTT
TRBV12-3/TRBV12-4	-	-	TRBJ2-6	CASSFGQPGSGANVLTF	TGTGCCAGCAGTTTCGGACAGCCAGGATCTGGGGCCAACGTCCTGACTTTC
TRBV4-1	once	-	TRBJ1-5	CASSQVTASNQPQHF	TGCGCCAGCAGCCAAGTGACAGCAAGCAATCAGCCCCAGCATTTT
TRBV4-3	many	-	TRBJ2-7	CASSPGLSYEQYF	TGCGCCAGCAGCCCGGGGCTTTCCTACGAGCAGTACTTC
TRBV28	once	-	TRBJ2-5	CATRGGGTQYF	TGTGCCACCAGGGGTGGGGGGACCCAGTACTTC
TRBV7-8	-	-	TRBJ2-7	CASSADTSEQYF	TGTGCCAGCAGCGCGGATACGAGCGAGCAGTACTTC
TRBV10-3	-	-	TRBJ1-5	CAISGAVTGQPQHF	TGTGCCATCAGTGGGGCAGTGACCGGTCAGCCCCAGCATTTT
TRBV7-2	once	-	TRBJ1-4	CASSLGMGGEKLFF	TGTGCCAGCAGCTTAGGAATGGGAGGCGAAAAACTGTTTTTT
TRBV10-1	-	-	TRBJ2-3	CASERGWWAGDTQYF	TGCGCCAGCGAGAGGGGATGGTGGGCGGGAGATACGCAGTATTTT
TRBV5-1	-	TRBD2	TRBJ2-7	CASSLSLASGRANEQYF	TGCGCCAGCAGCCTGTCACTCGCTAGCGGGAGGGCCAACGAGCAGTACTTC